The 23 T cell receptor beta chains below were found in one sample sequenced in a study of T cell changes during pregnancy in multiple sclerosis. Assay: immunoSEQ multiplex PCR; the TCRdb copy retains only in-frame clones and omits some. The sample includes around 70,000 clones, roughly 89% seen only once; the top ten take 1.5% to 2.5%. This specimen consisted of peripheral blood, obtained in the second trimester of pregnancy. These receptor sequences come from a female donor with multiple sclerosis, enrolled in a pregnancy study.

As DNA, the CDR3 is TGTGCCAGCAGCGTGGGTCGAACTAGCGGGGGGGTAAGCTTTGTTGAGACCCAGTACTTC. Amino acids: CASSVGRTSGGVSFVETQYF. V usage is TRBV9 and J usage is TRBJ2-5; 13 bases match TRBD2. V dropped 2 bases and J dropped 5; count of bases not matched to a gene: 18. The germline V gene encodes CDR1 SGDLS and CDR2 YYNGEE. This CDR3 is 20 amino acids long.

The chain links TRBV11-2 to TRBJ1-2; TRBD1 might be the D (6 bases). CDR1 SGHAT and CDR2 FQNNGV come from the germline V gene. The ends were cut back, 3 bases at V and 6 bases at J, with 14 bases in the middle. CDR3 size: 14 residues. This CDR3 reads CASSFGQPKDGYTF. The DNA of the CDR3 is TGTGCCAGCAGCTTCGGACAGCCTAAAGATGGCTACACCTTC.

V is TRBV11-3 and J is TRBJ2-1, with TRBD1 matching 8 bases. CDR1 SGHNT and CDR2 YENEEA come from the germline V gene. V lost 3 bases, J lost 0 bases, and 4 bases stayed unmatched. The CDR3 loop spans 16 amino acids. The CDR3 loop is CASSFRGPSSYNEQFF. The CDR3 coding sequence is TGTGCCAGCAGCTTCAGGGGGCCTAGCTCCTACAATGAGCAGTTCTTC.

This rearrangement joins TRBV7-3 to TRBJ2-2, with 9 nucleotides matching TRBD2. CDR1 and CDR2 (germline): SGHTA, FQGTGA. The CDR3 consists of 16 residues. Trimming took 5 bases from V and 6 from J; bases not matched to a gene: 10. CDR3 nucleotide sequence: TGTGCCAGCAGCACCCCGGGACTAGCCTTCGCCGGGGAGCTGTTTTTT. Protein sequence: CASSTPGLAFAGELFF. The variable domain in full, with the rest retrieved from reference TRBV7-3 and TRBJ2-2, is GAGVSQTPSNKVTEKGKYVELRCDPISGHTALYWYRQSLGQGPEFLIYFQGTGAADDSGLPNDRFFAVRPEGSVSTLKIQRTERGDSAVYLCASSTPGLAFAGELFFGEGSRLTVL.

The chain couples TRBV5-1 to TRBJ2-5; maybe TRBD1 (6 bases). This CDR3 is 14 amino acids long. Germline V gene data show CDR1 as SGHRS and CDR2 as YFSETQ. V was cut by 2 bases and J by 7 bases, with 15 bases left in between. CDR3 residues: CASSFRDIGGTQYF. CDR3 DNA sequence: TGCGCCAGCAGCTTCCGGGACATCGGAGGGACCCAGTACTTC.

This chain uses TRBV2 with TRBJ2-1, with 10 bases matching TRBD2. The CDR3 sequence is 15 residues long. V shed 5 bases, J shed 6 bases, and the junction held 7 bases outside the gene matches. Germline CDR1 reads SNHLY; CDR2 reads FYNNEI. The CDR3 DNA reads TGTGCCAGCAGTTGGGCAGCGGGAGGGGGCAATGAGCAGTTCTTC. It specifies CASSWAAGGGNEQFF.

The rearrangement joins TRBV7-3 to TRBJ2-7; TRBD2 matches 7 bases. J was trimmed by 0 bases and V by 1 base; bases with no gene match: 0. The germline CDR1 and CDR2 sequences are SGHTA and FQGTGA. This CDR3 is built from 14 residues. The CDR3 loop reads CASSLSGSSYEQYF. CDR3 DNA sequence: TGTGCCAGCAGCTTAAGCGGGAGCTCCTACGAGCAGTACTTC.

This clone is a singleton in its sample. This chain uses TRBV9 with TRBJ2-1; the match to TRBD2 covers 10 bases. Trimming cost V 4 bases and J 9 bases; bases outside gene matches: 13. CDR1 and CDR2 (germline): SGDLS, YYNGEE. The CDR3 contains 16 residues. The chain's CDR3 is CASSPRDSGRIGEQFF. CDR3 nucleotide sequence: TGTGCCAGCAGCCCCCGTGATAGCGGGAGGATCGGTGAGCAGTTCTTC.

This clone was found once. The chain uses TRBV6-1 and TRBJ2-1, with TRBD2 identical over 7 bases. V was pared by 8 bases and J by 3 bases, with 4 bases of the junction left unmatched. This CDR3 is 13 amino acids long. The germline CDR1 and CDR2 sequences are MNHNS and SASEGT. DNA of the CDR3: TGTGCCAGCGCGGGGGAGATCTACAATGAGCAGTTCTTC. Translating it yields CASAGEIYNEQFF.

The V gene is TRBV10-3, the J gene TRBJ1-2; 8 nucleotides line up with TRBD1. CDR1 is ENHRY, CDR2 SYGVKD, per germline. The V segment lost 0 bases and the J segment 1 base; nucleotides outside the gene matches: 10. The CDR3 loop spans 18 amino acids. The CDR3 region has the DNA TGTGCCATCAGTGAGTCGACAGGGGCCGGATCTCTTAACTATGGCTACACCTTC. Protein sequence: CAISESTGAGSLNYGYTF.

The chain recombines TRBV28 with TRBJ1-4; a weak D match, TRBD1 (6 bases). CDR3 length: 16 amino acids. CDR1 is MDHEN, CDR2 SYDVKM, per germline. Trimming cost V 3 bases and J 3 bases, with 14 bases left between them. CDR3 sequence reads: CASSFTGLGANEKLFF. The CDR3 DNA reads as TGTGCCAGCAGTTTTACAGGGCTCGGGGCTAATGAAAAACTGTTTTTT. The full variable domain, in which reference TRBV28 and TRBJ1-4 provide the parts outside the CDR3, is DVKVTQSSRYLVKRTGEKVFLECVQDMDHENMFWYRQDPGLGLRLIYFSYDVKMKEKGDIPEGYSVSREKKERFSLILESASTNQTSMYLCASSFTGLGANEKLFFGSGTQLSVL.

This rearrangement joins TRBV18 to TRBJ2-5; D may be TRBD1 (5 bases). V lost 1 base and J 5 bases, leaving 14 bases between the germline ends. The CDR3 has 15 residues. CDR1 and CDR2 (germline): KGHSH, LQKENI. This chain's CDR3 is CASSPLRQGMETQYF. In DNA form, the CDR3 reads TGTGCCAGCTCACCACTGCGGCAGGGCATGGAGACCCAGTACTTC.

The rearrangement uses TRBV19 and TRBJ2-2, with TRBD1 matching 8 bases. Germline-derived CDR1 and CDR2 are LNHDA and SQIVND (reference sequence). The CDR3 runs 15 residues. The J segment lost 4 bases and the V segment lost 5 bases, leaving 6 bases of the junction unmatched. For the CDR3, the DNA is TGTGCCAGTAGTCCAGGGGGCATACGCACCGGGGAGCTGTTTTTT. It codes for CASSPGGIRTGELFF. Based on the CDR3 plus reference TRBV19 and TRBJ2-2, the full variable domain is DGGITQSPKYLFRKEGQNVTLSCEQNLNHDAMYWYRQDPGQGLRLIYYSQIVNDFQKGDIAEGYSVSREKKESFPLTVTSAQKNPTAFYLCASSPGGIRTGELFFGEGSRLTVL.

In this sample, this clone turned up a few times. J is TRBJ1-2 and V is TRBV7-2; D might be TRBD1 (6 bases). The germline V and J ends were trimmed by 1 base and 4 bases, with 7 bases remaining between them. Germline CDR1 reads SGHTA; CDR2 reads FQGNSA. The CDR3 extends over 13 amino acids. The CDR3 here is CASSLEQGYGYTF. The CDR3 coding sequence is TGTGCCAGCAGCTTAGAACAGGGCTATGGCTACACCTTC.

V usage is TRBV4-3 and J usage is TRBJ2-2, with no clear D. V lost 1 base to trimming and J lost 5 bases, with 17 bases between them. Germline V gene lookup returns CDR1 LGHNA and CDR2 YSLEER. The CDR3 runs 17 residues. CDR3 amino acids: CASSQGREWRSTGELFF. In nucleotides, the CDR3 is TGCGCCAGCAGCCAAGGGAGAGAGTGGCGTTCGACCGGGGAGCTGTTTTTT.

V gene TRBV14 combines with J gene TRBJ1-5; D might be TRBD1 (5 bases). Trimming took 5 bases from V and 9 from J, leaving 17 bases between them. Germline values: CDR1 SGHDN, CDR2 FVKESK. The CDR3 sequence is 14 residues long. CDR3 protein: CASSALHGRGPQHF. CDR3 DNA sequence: TGTGCCAGCAGCGCTCTCCACGGTAGGGGGCCCCAGCATTTT.

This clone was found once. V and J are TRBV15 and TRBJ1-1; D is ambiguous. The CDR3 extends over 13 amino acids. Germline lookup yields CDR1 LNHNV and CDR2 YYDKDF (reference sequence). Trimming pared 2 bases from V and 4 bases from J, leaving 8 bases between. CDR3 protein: CATSRTGGTEAFF. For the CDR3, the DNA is TGTGCCACCAGCAGAACTGGTGGCACTGAAGCTTTCTTT. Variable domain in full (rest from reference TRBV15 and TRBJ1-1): DAMVIQNPRYQVTQFGKPVTLSCSQTLNHNVMYWYQQKSSQAPKLLFHYYDKDFNNEADTPDNFQSRRPNTSFCFLDIRSPGLGDTAMYLCATSRTGGTEAFFGQGTRLTVV.

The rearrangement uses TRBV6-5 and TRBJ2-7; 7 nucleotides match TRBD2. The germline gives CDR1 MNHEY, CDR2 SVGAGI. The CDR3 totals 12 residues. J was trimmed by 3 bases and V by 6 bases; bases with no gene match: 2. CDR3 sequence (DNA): TGTGCCAGCAGGACTAGCTTCTACGAGCAGTACTTC. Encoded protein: CASRTSFYEQYF.

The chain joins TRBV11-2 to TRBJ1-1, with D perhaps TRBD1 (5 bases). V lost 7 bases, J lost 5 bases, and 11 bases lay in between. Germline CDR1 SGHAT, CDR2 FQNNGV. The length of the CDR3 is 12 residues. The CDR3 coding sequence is TGTGCCAGCAAAGGGGTCAGGACTGAAGCTTTCTTT. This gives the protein CASKGVRTEAFF.

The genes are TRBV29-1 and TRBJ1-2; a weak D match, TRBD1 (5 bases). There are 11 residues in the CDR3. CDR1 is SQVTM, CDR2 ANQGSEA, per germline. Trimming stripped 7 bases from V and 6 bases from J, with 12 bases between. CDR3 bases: TGCAGCGCTCAGGGATCTGATGGCTACACCTTC. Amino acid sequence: CSAQGSDGYTF.

The CDR3 protein is CASRRATGALAYGYTF. The CDR3 DNA is TGTGCCAGCAGACGAGCTACAGGAGCTCTGGCGTATGGCTACACCTTC. The chain combines TRBV6-6 with TRBJ1-2, with D maybe TRBD1 (5 bases). Trimming cost V 6 bases and J 5 bases, with 22 bases left between them. The CDR3 totals 16 residues. Germline CDR1 MNHNY, CDR2 SVGAGI (reference sequence).

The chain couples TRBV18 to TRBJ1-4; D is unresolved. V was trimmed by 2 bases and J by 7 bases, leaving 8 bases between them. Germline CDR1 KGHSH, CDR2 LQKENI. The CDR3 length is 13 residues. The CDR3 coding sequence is TGTGCCAGCTCACCAGGGAGGGTTGAAAAACTGTTTTTT. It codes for CASSPGRVEKLFF.

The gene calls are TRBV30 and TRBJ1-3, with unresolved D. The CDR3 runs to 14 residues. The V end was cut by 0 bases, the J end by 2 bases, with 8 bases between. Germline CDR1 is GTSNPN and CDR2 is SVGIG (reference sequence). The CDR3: CAWSVRGAGNTIYF. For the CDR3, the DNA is TGTGCCTGGAGTGTACGCGGGGCTGGAAACACCATATATTTT.